This entry is about one T cell receptor beta chain. What it binds is unknown. The junction departs from germline at one end; a sequencing error may be responsible. The sample is drawn from a study of T-cell memory formation after mild COVID-19. General observations from the study: Clones which contracted sat mainly in CM and EM if CD4+, and in EMRA if CD8+. Nothing showed for sure that second-wave clones peaking on day 37 were SARS-CoV-2 specific.

From 5'RACE with constant-segment primers came TCR alpha and TCR beta cDNA libraries that carried sample barcodes and UMIs. TCRdb reprocessed the 5' RACE reads with MiXCR, giving one entry per CDR3 protein. The sample has about 250,000 distinct CDR3 sequences; 15% are singletons. This CDR3 is 12 amino acids long. The germline V gene encodes CDR1 SQVTM and CDR2 ANQGSEA. The clonotype originates from an adult woman who had mild COVID-19 (a few samples of this study predate the infection). Cell type and time point are not known. This chain joins TRBV29-1 and TRBJ1-4, with a weak D call TRBD1 (6 bases). Sequencing was carried out using PBMCs or a T cell subset sorted from them (not recorded which). DNA of the CDR3: TGCAGCGGTGGACAGCCTGATGACAAACTGTTTTTT. Encoded protein: CSGGQPDDKLFF.